This record looks at one TCR beta chain sequence and its context. This specimen comes from a study of blood T cell repertoires in COVID-19. The overall study: COVID-19 samples from acute and convalescent phases originated in the United States, Italy and Spain. Sources were T cells, B-cell-depleted T cells, or PBMCs; the material itself was cDNA or gDNA.

V shed 1 base and J shed 0 bases, with 7 bases lying between them. The CDR3 runs 14 residues. CDR1 is SGHNT and CDR2 is YYREEE in the germline V gene (reference sequence). In the original processing: Amplified reference gene primers provided the basis for estimating nucleated cell counts. Produced via immunoSEQ multiplex PCR; TCRdb's table is partial and in-frame only. V and J calls plus clone size are reproduced from that table; the DNA served to infer D and trimming. The sample consists of 85,000 to 120,000 clones, 70% to 90% of them appearing once. The chain joins TRBV5-4 to TRBJ2-5; perhaps TRBD1 as D (6 bases). This TCR derives from a man over 45 with active or convalescent COVID-19. Sequencing was performed on peripheral blood. The CDR3 DNA is TGTGCCAGCAGCTTGAGGGGGTACCAAGAGACCCAGTACTTC. Encoded protein: CASSLRGYQETQYF.